The 15 T cell receptor beta chains given below trace back to one sample, sequenced in a study of Graves' ophthalmopathy and Graves' hyperthyroidism. TCR beta CDR3 regions were amplified from RNA transcripts. RT-PCR in the first round used HTBI primers; a second-round multiplex PCR followed. TCRdb re-called the multiplex PCR reads through MiXCR, storing one row per CDR3 protein. In the table there are about 660,000 distinct CDR3 sequences, just over 40% of which are singletons. The specimen was peripheral blood. These TCRs come from an adult man with Graves' ophthalmopathy.

Concerning this clonotype itself: Because it lacks the conserved phenylalanine or tryptophan at the end, this CDR3 is likely a read error. This chain uses TRBV9 with TRBJ2-5; D is unclear. Trimming removed 4 bases from V and 5 bases from J, with 21 bases in between. The CDR3 totals 16 residues. Germline values: CDR1 SGDLS, CDR2 YYNGEE. The CDR3: CASSPLEVRDTETQYV. The CDR3 nucleotides are TGTGCCAGCAGCCCTCTTGAAGTCCGAGACACGGAGACCCAGTACGTC.

This clonotype came up many times. The chain has TRBV30 and TRBJ2-6; D not resolved. Trimming took off 5 bases at V and 1 base at J, with 0 bases between the two ends. From germline, CDR1 is GTSNPN and CDR2 SVGIG (reference sequence). CDR3 length equals 11 residues. CDR3 residues: CAWSGANVLTF. The CDR3 region has the DNA TGTGCCTGGTCTGGGGCCAACGTCCTGACTTTC.

The sample holds many counts of this clonotype. This chain uses TRBV2 with TRBJ1-5; D is uncertain. Trimming left V 6 bases short and J 0 bases short, with 12 bases between. The CDR3 consists of 15 residues. Germline V CDR1 and CDR2: SNHLY, FYNNEI. CDR3 DNA: TGTGCCAGCAGGATAAGTGGATTTAGCAATCAGCCCCAGCATTTT. This codes for CASRISGFSNQPQHF.

This clonotype occurred a few times. This chain connects TRBV5-1 to TRBJ1-5; TRBD1 is a possible D gene (6 bases). V dropped 4 bases and J dropped 7 bases, with 15 bases sitting between them. The CDR3 consists of 14 residues. Germline V gene data show CDR1 as SGHRS and CDR2 as YFSETQ. In DNA form, the CDR3 reads TGCGCCAGCAGCGAACAGGGAGGAGAGCAGCCCCAGCATTTT. Encoded protein: CASSEQGGEQPQHF.

There are many counts of this clonotype. The chain links TRBV2 to TRBJ1-6; D call uncertain. Germline lookup yields CDR1 SNHLY and CDR2 FYNNEI. This CDR3 spans 19 amino acids. V was clipped by 4 bases and J by 4 bases, with 23 bases between them. Written as DNA, the CDR3 is TGTGCCAGCAGTGTGGACGACCGATACGGCTATAGTTATAATTCACCCCTCCACTTT. Residues: CASSVDDRYGYSYNSPLHF.

This chain connects TRBV19 to TRBJ2-7; D gene uncertain. V gave up 7 bases and J gave up 6 bases, with 13 bases separating them. Germline V gene lookup returns CDR1 LNHDA and CDR2 SQIVND (reference sequence). The length of the CDR3 is 12 residues. CDR3 amino acids: CASTGRATEQYF. In DNA, the CDR3 is TGTGCCAGTACCGGAAGGGCCACCGAGCAGTACTTC.

The chain has TRBV7-9 and TRBJ2-7, with 12 nucleotides matching TRBD1. The CDR3 is made up of 16 amino acids. Looked up from germline, CDR1 is SEHNR and CDR2 is FQNEAQ (reference sequence). V lost 4 bases and J lost 3; bases outside the gene matches: 7. The CDR3 loop is CASSSRGTGGVYEQYF. The CDR3 region has the DNA TGTGCCAGCAGCTCACGGGGGACAGGGGGCGTCTACGAGCAGTACTTC.

DNA for the CDR3: TGTGCCAGCAGCTTATTTGCAGGGGCGATAGAGACCCAGTACTTC. Translating it yields CASSLFAGAIETQYF. The chain joins TRBV11-1 to TRBJ2-5, with D possibly being TRBD1 (6 bases). Germline CDR1 SGHAT, CDR2 FQDESV (reference sequence). Trimming stripped 2 bases from V and 4 bases from J, with 14 bases between. The CDR3 spans 15 residues.

There are many counts of this clonotype. A read error may account for a junction end that differs from germline. The chain uses TRBV10-3 and TRBJ2-7; D tentatively reads TRBD1 or TRBD2 (5 bases each). The CDR3 extends over 13 amino acids. The germline V gene has CDR1 ENHRY and CDR2 SYGVKD. Here the CDR3 reads CAINEGYPHEQYF. The CDR3 nucleotides read TGTGCCATCAATGAGGGGTACCCCCACGAGCAGTACTTC.

The genes are TRBV6-5 and TRBJ2-7; D is undetermined. The CDR3 runs 13 residues. V was pared by 5 bases and J by 2 bases, with 10 bases between. Looked up from germline, CDR1 is MNHEY and CDR2 is SVGAGI. CDR3 protein: CASSRYQAYEQYF. CDR3 nucleotides: TGTGCCAGCAGTAGATATCAAGCCTACGAGCAGTACTTC.

This clonotype was seen repeatedly, ten times or more. This sequence joins TRBV20-1 and TRBJ2-7; 15 bases are shared with TRBD2. Per the germline V gene, CDR1 is DFQATT and CDR2 is SNEGSKA (reference sequence). The CDR3 is 15 residues long. J lost 4 bases, V lost 1 base, and 2 bases had no gene match. The CDR3: CSARGTSGREYEQYF. In DNA, the CDR3 is TGCAGTGCTAGAGGGACTAGCGGGAGGGAGTACGAGCAGTACTTC.

V gene TRBV4-1 combines with J gene TRBJ1-1; D gene unclear. The CDR3 contains 15 residues. Germline V gene data show CDR1 as MGHRA and CDR2 as YSYEKL. Between the trimmed V and J ends, which lost 0 bases and 1 base, there was a span of 9 bases. CDR3 nucleotides: TGCGCCAGCAGCCAAGACAGGTTTTCGAACACTGAAGCTTTCTTT. Its translation is CASSQDRFSNTEAFF.

Concerning this clonotype: One base away lies a much larger clone, so this may be a sequencing read error. The V call is TRBV28, the J call TRBJ2-7; 8 bases line up with TRBD1. CDR3 length: 15 residues. The ends lost 4 bases at V and 9 bases at J; junction bases unmatched: 14. Germline V CDR1 and CDR2: MDHEN, SYDVKM. In DNA form, the CDR3 reads TGTGCCAGCAGTTCCGGACAGGGAACCGACGACGGGCAGTACTTC. Its translation is CASSSGQGTDDGQYF.

The table lists this clonotype with a few counts. This chain links TRBV7-3 with TRBJ2-5, with 9 nucleotides matching TRBD1. Losses at the gene ends were 3 bases for V and 5 bases for J; bases not matched to a gene: 10. The CDR3 spans 16 residues. Germline V gene sequence: CDR1 SGHTA, CDR2 FQGTGA. CDR3 sequence reads: CASSLQGQGNEETQYF. CDR3 sequence (DNA): TGTGCCAGCAGCTTGCAGGGACAGGGTAATGAGGAGACCCAGTACTTC.

The chain has TRBV25-1 and TRBJ2-5; D perhaps matches TRBD2 (6 bases). Between the trimmed V and J ends, which lost 3 bases and 5 bases, there was a span of 13 bases. This CDR3 is built from 14 residues. Per germline, CDR1 MGHDK and CDR2 SYGVNS. The CDR3 DNA is TGTGCCAGCAGTGAGCGGGACGTCCCGGAGACCCAGTACTTC. This encodes CASSERDVPETQYF.